This T cell receptor (beta chain) was captured by sequencing in a study of T-cell reconstitution after alpha-beta-depleted transplantation in children. Study-level findings and limits: The origin of high day-60 TCRbeta diversity in some patients lay in surviving recipient T cells and thymic progenitors. The authors attributed T-cell counts and diversity one year after transplant mostly to newly produced T cells. Reportedly, only several hundred clones from non-depleted graft cells drove alpha-beta T-cell counts at about two months.

From germline, CDR1 is MDHEN and CDR2 SYDVKM. Deletions cut 1 base from V and 4 bases from J, with 7 bases between. The CDR3 totals 13 residues. This clonotype has ten or more counts. The target antigen is unknown. Researchers prepared the TCRbeta library using unique molecular identifiers, the study reports. MiXCR was run by TCRdb on the PCR reads, yielding one entry per CDR3 protein. The data contain over 400,000 distinct CDR3 sequences, roughly 43% of them seen just once; the ten biggest clones take up approximately 30%. The source material was PBMCs, sampled before TCRalphabeta/CD19-depleted stem cell transplant. The chain uses TRBV28 and TRBJ2-5; no firm D call. This receptor was identified in a girl between 2 and 10 years old with aplastic anemia, due to receive a stem cell transplant. In DNA, the CDR3 is TGTGCCAGCAGTTTATCCGAGGCAGAGACCCAGTACTTC. It codes for CASSLSEAETQYF.